This T cell receptor (beta chain) stems from a study of T cells in Graves' hyperthyroidism and ophthalmopathy. Study-wide context: At initial diagnosis, before any treatment had begun, peripheral blood was obtained.

Study conclusions and caveats: For ophthalmopathy, model prediction preceded onset by a median roughly 5.9 months.

Worth noting for this clonotype: The antigen remains unidentified.

Clinical symptoms, serum thyroxine and TRAb, thyroid ultrasound and orbital computed tomography together formed the diagnostic basis. Sampled blood dates from first hyperthyroidism diagnosis, and it precedes any ophthalmopathy symptoms. Amplified TCR beta CDR3 regions came from RNA transcripts. With the HTBI primer set, the TCR CDR3 went through a first round of RT-PCR. Each CDR3 protein is one row after TCRdb ran MiXCR on the multiplex PCR reads. The sample carries under 450,000 distinct CDR3 sequences, approximately 18% recorded once. Sample: blood. This TCR came from a woman aged 25 to 45 with Graves' hyperthyroidism that later progressed to Graves' ophthalmopathy.

This chain's CDR3 is CAWSSVTSGTFYEQYF. The CDR3 coding sequence is TGTGCCTGGAGTTCGGTAACTAGCGGGACCTTCTACGAGCAGTACTTC. The chain links TRBV30 to TRBJ2-7; the match to TRBD2 covers 10 bases. V lost 2 bases to trimming and J lost 3 bases; unmatched junction nucleotides: 10. This CDR3 region has 16 residues. Germline CDR1 and CDR2: GTSNPN and SVGIG (reference sequence).